This T cell receptor (beta chain) was captured in a study of shared clonotypes between healthy human individuals. Trimming cost V 5 bases and J 0 bases, with 11 bases left between them. Germline V CDR1 and CDR2: SNHLY, FYNNEI. The CDR3 loop spans 16 amino acids. Some clones are missing from TCRdb's copy, which holds only in-frame ones; the method was immunoSEQ multiplex PCR. The sample records about a million clones, around three quarters being singletons. This TCR derives from a man between 18 and 29 years old in good health. Some clones in this sample may be carry-over from other donors' samples. Sequencing was performed on memory CD4+ T cells from PBMCs. Sample subset: CD45RA-negative fraction. The chain combines TRBV2 with TRBJ2-6; a weak D match, TRBD1 (6 bases). The CDR3 is CASSTTGSSGANVLTF. As DNA, the CDR3 is TGTGCCAGCAGTACTACAGGGAGCTCTGGGGCCAACGTCCTGACTTTC.